The 18 T cell receptor beta chains given below trace back to one sample, sequenced in a study of OX40 agonist ivuxolimab in advanced cancers. TCRdb's copy holds only in-frame clones and misses some; the assay was immunoSEQ multiplex PCR. The sample records 44,000 or so clones, around 90% being singletons. Specimen: CD4+ or CD8+ T cells sorted from blood, collected in a trial of the OX40 agonist ivuxolimab. All receptors derive from an adult with an advanced solid tumor such as melanoma, head and neck, liver or kidney cancer.

V is TRBV11-2 and J is TRBJ2-5; D could derive from TRBD1 or TRBD2 (6 bases each). Trimming shortened V by 1 base and J by 5 bases, and 11 bases separated the two germline ends. The CDR3 loop spans 14 amino acids. Germline V CDR1 and CDR2: SGHAT, FQNNGV. The CDR3 region has the DNA TGTGCCAGCAGCTTAGCCGGGGGCTGGGAGACCCAGTACTTC. It encodes CASSLAGGWETQYF. The full variable domain, rest sourced from reference TRBV11-2 and TRBJ2-5, is EAGVAQSPRYKIIEKRQSVAFWCNPISGHATLYWYQQILGQGPKLLIQFQNNGVVDDSQLPKDRFSAERLKGVDSTLKIQPAKLEDSAVYLCASSLAGGWETQYFGPGTRLLVL.

V and J are TRBV7-2 and TRBJ2-2; 12 bases match TRBD2. Germline values: CDR1 SGHTA, CDR2 FQGNSA. There are 18 residues in the CDR3. With V trimmed by 1 base and J by 5 bases, 8 bases remained unmatched. CDR3 DNA sequence: TGTGCCAGCAGCTTAGACCGGCCCCTAGCGGGAGGGACCGGGGAGCTGTTTTTT. Protein sequence: CASSLDRPLAGGTGELFF.

The rearrangement joins TRBV30 to TRBJ2-7; D possibly corresponds to TRBD2 (6 bases). Germline V gene data show CDR1 as GTSNPN and CDR2 as SVGIG (reference sequence). Trimming pared 0 bases from V and 3 bases from J, leaving 18 bases between. The CDR3 is 16 residues long. CDR3 protein: CAWSVGRGSRSYEQYF. The DNA for the CDR3 is TGTGCCTGGAGTGTAGGGCGGGGCTCCAGGAGCTACGAGCAGTACTTC.

The J gene is TRBJ2-3, the V gene TRBV7-3, with 8 bases fitting TRBD2. Trimming took 0 bases from V and 4 from J; bases not matched to a gene: 6. The CDR3 sequence is 16 residues long. The germline V gene has CDR1 SGHTA and CDR2 FQGTGA. As DNA, the CDR3 is TGTGCCAGCAGCTTAACTTCGGGGGGGCTTGCAGATACGCAGTATTTT. Protein: CASSLTSGGLADTQYF.

This chain joins TRBV18 and TRBJ1-1, with 7 bases fitting TRBD1. After removal of 4 bases from V and 6 bases from J, the junction contained 8 bases not matched to a gene. Germline CDR1 KGHSH, CDR2 LQKENI. This CDR3 has 14 amino acids. The CDR3 DNA is TGTGCCAGCTCACAGGCCAGGGGGAGGGCTGAAGCTTTCTTT. Translated: CASSQARGRAEAFF.

This chain connects TRBV5-1 to TRBJ2-7, with 8 bases aligning to TRBD1. The CDR3 totals 15 residues. Unmatched junction bases numbered 12, after V lost 3 bases and J lost 7 bases. Germline lookup yields CDR1 SGHRS and CDR2 YFSETQ. The CDR3: CASSWGQALTREQYF. CDR3 in DNA: TGCGCCAGCAGCTGGGGACAGGCCCTTACTAGAGAGCAGTACTTC.

This sequence joins TRBV7-2 and TRBJ1-5, with D maybe TRBD1 (6 bases). V was pared by 1 base and J by 0 bases, with 10 bases between. This CDR3 comprises 16 residues. The germline V gene has CDR1 SGHTA and CDR2 FQGNSA. The CDR3, as DNA: TGTGCCAGCAGCTTAGGGGACAACCTTAGCAATCAGCCCCAGCATTTT. It yields the protein CASSLGDNLSNQPQHF. Supplemented by reference TRBV7-2 and TRBJ1-5, the full variable domain reads GAGVSQSPSNKVTEKGKDVELRCDPISGHTALYWYRQSLGQGLEFLIYFQGNSAPDKSGLPSDRFSAERTGGSVSTLTIQRTQQEDSAVYLCASSLGDNLSNQPQHFGDGTRLSIL.

The chain combines TRBV14 with TRBJ1-4, with TRBD1 as a possible D gene (6 bases). The CDR3 runs 15 residues. CDR1 is SGHDN, CDR2 FVKESK, per germline. The V end lost 1 base, the J end lost 7 bases, and 13 bases lay between the germline ends. CDR3 loop: CASSQAVGGSEKLFF. The CDR3 nucleotides are TGTGCCAGCAGCCAAGCGGTAGGGGGAAGTGAAAAACTGTTTTTT.

As to this clone: This is likely a read error, given that the CDR3 carries no conserved phenylalanine or tryptophan at its end. CDR3 bases: TGTGCCAGCAGCCACGGGACGGCCAGTAGTTCACCCCTCCACCTT. Translated: CASSHGTASSSPLHL. The V and J genes are TRBV4-2 and TRBJ1-6; D is perhaps TRBD1 (5 bases). The germline V gene has CDR1 LGHNA and CDR2 YNFKEQ. The CDR3 runs to 15 residues. Trimming pared 3 bases from V and 9 bases from J, leaving 15 bases between.

This clone came up once. The J gene is TRBJ2-7, the V gene TRBV7-9; weak D call: TRBD2 (5 bases). Germline CDR1 reads SEHNR; CDR2 reads FQNEAQ (reference sequence). This CDR3 is 13 amino acids long. V dropped 5 bases and J dropped 4 bases, with 12 bases sitting between them. CDR3 region: CASSRGNLYEQYF. As DNA, the CDR3 is TGTGCCAGCAGCCGGGGAAATCTGTACGAGCAGTACTTC.

The chain recombines TRBV10-2 with TRBJ2-1, with 9 bases matching TRBD2. Germline CDR1 and CDR2: WSHSY and SAAADI. The V segment lost 2 bases and the J segment 7 bases; nucleotides outside the gene matches: 6. The CDR3 covers 15 residues. The CDR3, as DNA: TGCGCCAGCAGTGAGCCAGCGGGAGGCGGGAATGAGCAGTTCTTC. This encodes CASSEPAGGGNEQFF.

The rearrangement joins TRBV5-4 to TRBJ2-1; no clear D gene. Looked up from germline, CDR1 is SGHNT and CDR2 is YYREEE (reference sequence). With 2 bases removed from V and 5 bases from J, the gap between germline ends came to 2 bases. This CDR3 spans 11 amino acids. The CDR3 DNA reads as TGTGCCAGCAGCTTAAACAATGAGCAGTTCTTC. This encodes CASSLNNEQFF. Complete variable domain (other parts from reference TRBV5-4 and TRBJ2-1): ETGVTQSPTHLIKTRGQQVTLRCSSQSGHNTVSWYQQALGQGPQFIFQYYREEENGRGNFPPRFSGLQFPNYSSELNVNALELDDSALYLCASSLNNEQFFGPGTRLTVL.

The gene calls are TRBV28 and TRBJ1-5; tentative D call: TRBD1 (5 bases). V was trimmed by 4 bases and J by 4 bases, leaving 14 bases between them. This CDR3 spans 15 amino acids. Germline V gene sequence: CDR1 MDHEN, CDR2 SYDVKM. The CDR3 DNA reads TGTGCCAGCAGTTCCTTCAGGGTCCGTAATCAGCCCCAGCATTTT. Protein product: CASSSFRVRNQPQHF.

The rearrangement uses TRBV7-2 and TRBJ1-6, with TRBD1 identical over 9 bases. CDR1 is SGHTA and CDR2 is FQGNSA in the germline V gene. The CDR3 runs 16 residues. Unmatched junction bases numbered 10, after V lost 4 bases and J lost 9 bases. The CDR3 DNA sequence: TGTGCCAGCAGCTCGGGACAGGGCTCTCGAGGTTCACCCCTCCACTTT. This encodes CASSSGQGSRGSPLHF.

The chain couples TRBV7-9 to TRBJ2-7; 8 bases are shared with TRBD2. This CDR3 contains 15 residues. Germline V lookup: CDR1 SEHNR, CDR2 FQNEAQ (reference sequence). V trimming: 5 bases; J trimming: 7 bases; junction bases outside the gene matches: 13. CDR3 region: CASSESRAGVGEQYF. CDR3 nucleotides: TGTGCCAGCAGCGAAAGCCGAGCGGGAGTCGGGGAGCAGTACTTC.

This clone was picked up a small number of times. The rearrangement links TRBV6-1 to TRBJ1-6; 9 bases line up with TRBD1. This CDR3 region has 13 residues. V lost 5 bases, J lost 18 bases, and 11 bases stayed unmatched. CDR1 is MNHNS and CDR2 is SASEGT in the germline V gene. Here the CDR3 reads CASSRDRDKSTHF. The CDR3 region has the DNA TGTGCCAGCAGTCGGGACAGGGACAAATCCACCCACTTT.

J is TRBJ1-5 and V is TRBV5-3, with D possibly TRBD1 on 5 matching bases. TRBV5-3 is reported as an ORF; its role is uncertain. The CDR3 length is 16 residues. Trimming cost V 3 bases and J 1 base, with 14 bases left between them. The CDR3 DNA reads TGTGCCAGAAGCTGGGGGGTATTGGGGAGCAATCAGCCCCAGCATTTT. Translating gives CARSWGVLGSNQPQHF.

The chain has TRBV11-3 and TRBJ1-2; perhaps TRBD1 as D (6 bases). This CDR3 has 13 residues. Germline V gene sequence: CDR1 SGHNT, CDR2 YENEEA. V was trimmed by 6 bases and J by 3 bases, leaving 11 bases between them. For the CDR3, the DNA is TGTGCCAGCAGAGGACAGAACTACTATGGCTACACCTTC. It yields the protein CASRGQNYYGYTF.